These 4 T cell receptor beta chains share one sample of origin, sequenced in a study of T-cell reconstitution after alpha-beta-depleted transplantation in children. Preparing the TCRbeta library involved the use of unique molecular identifiers. A single record per CDR3 protein comes from TCRdb applying MiXCR to the PCR reads. The sample consists of 250,000 to 300,000 distinct CDR3 sequences, about 9.5% of them appearing once. Source: PBMCs, taken before TCRalphabeta/CD19-depleted stem cell transplant. The receptors stem from a boy younger than two with acute myeloid leukemia, due to receive a stem cell transplant.

This clonotype was detected ten times or more. V usage is TRBV7-3 and J usage is TRBJ2-3; 13 bases map to TRBD2. J gave up 2 bases and V 3 bases, and 5 bases lay outside the gene matches. The CDR3 runs 17 residues. Germline CDR1 is SGHTA and CDR2 is FQGTGA. CDR3 DNA: TGTGCCAGCAGCTTTACTAGCGGGAGGGTCGCCACAGATACGCAGTATTTT. Amino acids: CASSFTSGRVATDTQYF.

The J gene is TRBJ2-3, the V gene TRBV7-8; D uncertain. V lost 2 bases and J 6 bases, leaving 9 bases between the germline ends. The CDR3 runs 13 residues. CDR1 is SGHVS, CDR2 FQNEAQ, per germline. This CDR3 is CASSLITLDTQYF. In nucleotides, the CDR3 is TGTGCCAGCAGCTTAATAACGCTCGATACGCAGTATTTT.

This clonotype was counted only a few times. This chain links TRBV20-1 with TRBJ2-7, with TRBD1 matching 9 bases. The V gene's germline CDR1 is DFQATT and CDR2 SNEGSKA (reference sequence). The CDR3 is 14 amino acids. After removal of 5 bases from V and 2 bases from J, the junction contained 7 bases not matched to a gene. CDR3 in amino acids: CSAQGDRAPYEQYF. The CDR3 DNA is TGCAGTGCTCAAGGGGACAGGGCCCCCTACGAGCAGTACTTC.

This clonotype was recorded many times. J is TRBJ2-2 and V is TRBV10-2; 8 bases map to TRBD2. CDR1 and CDR2 from the germline V gene are WSHSY and SAAADI. The CDR3 extends over 14 amino acids. V shed 7 bases and J 3 bases; nucleotides not matched to a gene: 4. In DNA form, the CDR3 reads TGCGCCAGCACGGGGGGGGCGGACACCGGGGAGCTGTTTTTT. Protein: CASTGGADTGELFF.